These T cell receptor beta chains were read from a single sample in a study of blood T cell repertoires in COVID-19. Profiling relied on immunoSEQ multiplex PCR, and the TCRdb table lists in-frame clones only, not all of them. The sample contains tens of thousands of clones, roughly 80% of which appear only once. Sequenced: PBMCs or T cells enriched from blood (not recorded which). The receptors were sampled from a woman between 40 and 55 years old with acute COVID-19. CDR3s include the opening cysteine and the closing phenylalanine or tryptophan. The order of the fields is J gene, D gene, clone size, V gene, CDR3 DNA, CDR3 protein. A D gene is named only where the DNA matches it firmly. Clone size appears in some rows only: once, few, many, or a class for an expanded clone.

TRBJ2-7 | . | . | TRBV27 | TGTGCCAGTTTCACCAGTTCCTACGAGCAGTACTTC | CASFTSSYEQYF
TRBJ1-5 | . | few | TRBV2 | TGTGCCAGCAGTGAATTCGCCAGGGATCAGCCCCAGCATTTT | CASSEFARDQPQHF
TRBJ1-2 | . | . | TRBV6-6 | TGTGCCAGCGGGGCAGGGCAGGGCTACACCTTC | CASGAGQGYTF
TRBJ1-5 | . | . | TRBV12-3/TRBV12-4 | TGTGCCAGCAGTACAGGGAGGGATCAGCCCCAGCATTTT | CASSTGRDQPQHF
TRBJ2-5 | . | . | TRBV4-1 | TGCGCCAGCAGCCTCGTGGAGGGCGAGACCCAGTACTTC | CASSLVEGETQYF
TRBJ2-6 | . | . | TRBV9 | TGTGCCAGCAGCGTAGGGACCCCCGGGACTTCCGGTAGTGGGGCCAACGTCCTGACTTTC | CASSVGTPGTSGSGANVLTF
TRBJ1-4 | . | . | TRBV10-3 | TGTGCCATCAGTTCACAGCCTACAACTAATGAAAAACTGTTTTTT | CAISSQPTTNEKLFF
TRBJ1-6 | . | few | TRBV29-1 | TGCAGCGTTGAGGCGGAGGCTAGGCATAATTCACCCCTCCACTTT | CSVEAEARHNSPLHF
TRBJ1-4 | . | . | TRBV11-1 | TGTGCCAGCAGAAACCCGACAGACCGAAAACTGTTTTTT | CASRNPTDRKLFF
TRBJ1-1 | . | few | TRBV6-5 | TGTGCCAGCAGTTATCACCAGGGGTTCAACACTGAAGCTTTCTTT | CASSYHQGFNTEAFF
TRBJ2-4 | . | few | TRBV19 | TGTGCCAGTACCGACAACCGGGACATTCAAAACATTCAGTACTTC | CASTDNRDIQNIQYF
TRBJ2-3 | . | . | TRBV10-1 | TGCGCCAGCAGTGACCAGGATACGCAGTATTTT | CASSDQDTQYF
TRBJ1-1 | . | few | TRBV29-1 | TGCAGCGTTGAAGGCAGGTCTGCCGAAGCTTTCTTT | CSVEGRSAEAFF
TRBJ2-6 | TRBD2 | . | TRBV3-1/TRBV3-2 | TGTGCCAGCAGCGCGTCCCTAGCGGTGAACTCTGGGGCCAACGTCCTGACTTTC | CASSASLAVNSGANVLTF
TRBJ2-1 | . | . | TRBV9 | TGTGCCAGCAGCGTAGAACCGAGCTCCTACAATGAGCAGTTCTTC | CASSVEPSSYNEQFF
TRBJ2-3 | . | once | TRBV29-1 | TGCAGCGTTGAAGATTGGCAACGAACAGATACGCAGTATTTT | CSVEDWQRTDTQYF
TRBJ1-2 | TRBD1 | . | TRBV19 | TGTGCCAGTAAGACCCAGGGGGGATCCGCTAACTATGGCTACACCTTC | CASKTQGGSANYGYTF
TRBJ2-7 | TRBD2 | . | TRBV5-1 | TGCGCCAGCAGCCCTAGCGGGACGATAGCCTACGAGCAGTACTTC | CASSPSGTIAYEQYF
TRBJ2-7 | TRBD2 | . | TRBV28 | TGTGCCAGCAGTGAGTCGGGACTAGCGGGGACTTGGGAGCAGTACTTC | CASSESGLAGTWEQYF
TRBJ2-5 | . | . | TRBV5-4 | TGTGCCAGCAGCCTGAGGCAAATGAGAGAGACCCAGTACTTC | CASSLRQMRETQYF
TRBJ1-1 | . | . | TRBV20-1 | TGCAGTGCTAGTCGGAACACTGAAGCTTTCTTT | CSASRNTEAFF
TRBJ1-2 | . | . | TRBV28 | TGTGCCAGCAGGTTAAGGACAGTTAACTATGGCTACACCTTC | CASRLRTVNYGYTF
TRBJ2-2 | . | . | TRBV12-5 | TGTGCTAGTGGTTTGTGGAGTTCCGGGGAGCTGTTTTTT | CASGLWSSGELFF
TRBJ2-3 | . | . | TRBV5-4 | TGTGCCAGCAGCTTGGGGCCTCCCACAGATACGCAGTATTTT | CASSLGPPTDTQYF
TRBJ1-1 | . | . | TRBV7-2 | TGTGCCAGCAGCTCCCCGGGACACCTTAACACTGAAGCTTTCTTT | CASSSPGHLNTEAFF
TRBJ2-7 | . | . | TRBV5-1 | TGCGCCAGCATGGGTAGCGTTTCCTACGAGCAGTACTTC | CASMGSVSYEQYF
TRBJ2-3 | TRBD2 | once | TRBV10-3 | TGTGCCATCAGTGAGTCTCGGGGGGGCGCAGATACGCAGTATTTT | CAISESRGGADTQYF
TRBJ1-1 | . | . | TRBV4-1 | TGCGCCAGCAGCCAGCCGGAGTGGACTGAAGCTTTCTTT | CASSQPEWTEAFF
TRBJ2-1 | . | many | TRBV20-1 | TGCAGTGCTAGGGAGTGGGATGAGCAGTTCTTC | CSAREWDEQFF
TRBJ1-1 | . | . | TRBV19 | TGTGCCAGTAGTAACCAACGGGACACGCCGAACACTGAAGCTTTCTTT | CASSNQRDTPNTEAFF
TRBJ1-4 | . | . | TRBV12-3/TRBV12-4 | TGTGCCAGCAGTCCAGGGGTACCTGAAAAACTGTTTTTT | CASSPGVPEKLFF
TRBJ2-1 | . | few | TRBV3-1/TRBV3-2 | TGTGCCAGCAGCCAAGGTCCATACCTAAACAATGAGCAGTTCTTC | CASSQGPYLNNEQFF
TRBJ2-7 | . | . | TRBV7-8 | TGTGCCAGTGCGAAACAGGGAGAAGAGCAGTACTTC | CASAKQGEEQYF
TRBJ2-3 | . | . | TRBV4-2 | TGTGCCAGCACCCACCCAGGGGATGCGCAGTATTTT | CASTHPGDAQYF
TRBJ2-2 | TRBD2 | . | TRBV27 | TGTGCCAGCAGTAAGGGCGGGGGGGGCGCCGGGGAGCTGTTTTTT | CASSKGGGGAGELFF
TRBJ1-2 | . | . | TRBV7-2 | TGTGCCAGCAGCCGGCCCCGCGGGGATGGCTACACCTTC | CASSRPRGDGYTF
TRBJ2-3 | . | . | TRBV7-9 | TGTGCCAGCAGCTCGAATAGGGGATTTAGCACAGATACGCAGTATTTT | CASSSNRGFSTDTQYF
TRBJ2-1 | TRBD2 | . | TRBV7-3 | TGTGCCAGCAGCCGCGTCGGCGGGAGGCAATCCTACAATGAGCAGTTCTTC | CASSRVGGRQSYNEQFF
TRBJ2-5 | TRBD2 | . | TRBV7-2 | TGTGCCAGCAGCTTAGCCGGGACTAGTTCCCAAGAGACCCAGTACTTC | CASSLAGTSSQETQYF
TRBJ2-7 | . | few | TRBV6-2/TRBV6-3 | TGTGCCAGCAGTCCAATAGCGGACGGCTCCTACGAGCAGTACTTC | CASSPIADGSYEQYF
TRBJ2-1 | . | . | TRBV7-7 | TGTGCCAGCAGCCCTCTTACTAGGCCGGATGGCAATGAGCAGTTCTTC | CASSPLTRPDGNEQFF
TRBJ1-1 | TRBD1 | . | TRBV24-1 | TGTGCCACCAGTGATTTGAACAGGGGGGAAGCTTTCTTT | CATSDLNRGEAFF
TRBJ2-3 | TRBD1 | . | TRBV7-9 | TGTGCCAGCAGCTTGCTTGGACAGGGTGATACGCAGTATTTT | CASSLLGQGDTQYF
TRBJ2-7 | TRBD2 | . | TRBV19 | TGTGCCAGTAGTATTTCGTCTAGCGGTACCTACGAGCAGTACTTC | CASSISSSGTYEQYF
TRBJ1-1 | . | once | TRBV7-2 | TGTGCCAGCAGCTTCGAGGGAACTGAAGCTTTCTTT | CASSFEGTEAFF
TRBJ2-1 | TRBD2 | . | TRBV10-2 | TGCGCCAGCAGGGCTAGCGGTAACAATGAGCAGTTCTTC | CASRASGNNEQFF
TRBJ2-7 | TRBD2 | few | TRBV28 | TGTGCCAGCAGTTTATCCTGGACTAGCTACGAGCAGTACTTC | CASSLSWTSYEQYF
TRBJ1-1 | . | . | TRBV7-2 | TGTGCCAGCAGCCCCTGGTTGGGGGCGAGGACTGAAGCTTTCTTT | CASSPWLGARTEAFF
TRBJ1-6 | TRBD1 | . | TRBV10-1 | TGCGCCAGCAGTGACAGGGGGGATTCACCCCTCCACTTT | CASSDRGDSPLHF
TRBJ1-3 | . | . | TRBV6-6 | TGTGCCAGCGAGAGCGGGGGCTTTTCTGGAAACACCATATATTTT | CASESGGFSGNTIYF